The text below deals with one T cell receptor (beta chain). Its antigen is unknown. Some clones are missing from TCRdb's copy, which holds only in-frame ones; the method was immunoSEQ multiplex PCR. The table lists fewer than 400,000 clones, roughly 67% of them singletons. The source of the sample is a study of cytotoxic CD8 clonotypes in ibrutinib-treated CLL. At the level of the study: Among the patients, 10 to 11 presented as relapsed/refractory and around 15 as treatment-naive; 17 to 18 showed unmutated IGHV. By median roughly 5.5 years, around twelve had progressed and about 15 stayed remitted; responses had been 2 complete and approximately 24 partial. Response samples were drawn at a median of about 13 months of treatment, range 6 to 36. Study-level points and caveats: Under therapy, public clonotypes either contracted or stayed stable, and they were uncommon.

This CDR3 contains 20 residues. The germline gives CDR1 SGHVS, CDR2 FNYEAQ. V dropped 5 bases and J dropped 2; count of bases not matched to a gene: 19. The TCR was taken from a human donor with chronic lymphocytic leukemia. Sequencing was performed on PBMCs, taken after 36 months of ibrutinib treatment. The chain employs TRBV7-6 and TRBJ2-1, with 9 bases aligning to TRBD2. The CDR3 spells CASSQFHFWKAGGTYNEQFF. CDR3 sequence (DNA): TGTGCCAGCAGCCAGTTCCACTTCTGGAAAGCGGGGGGAACCTACAATGAGCAGTTCTTC.